Following are 3 T cell receptor beta chains from one sample sequenced in a study of blood T cells in healthy people across ages. The authors ran a second PCR of about 7 to 11 cycles using a sample-barcoded 5' primer and a J-beta primer mix. In TCRdb, the 5' RACE reads were re-called with MiXCR into one record per CDR3 protein. The sample consists of fewer than 950,000 distinct CDR3 sequences, about 36% of them appearing once. The sample was blood. All receptors derive from a man between 18 and 35 years old in good health.

The chain joins TRBV4-1 to TRBJ1-5, with D tentatively TRBD1 (5 bases). CDR1 MGHRA and CDR2 YSYEKL come from the germline V gene. Trimming removed 4 bases from V and 0 bases from J, with 13 bases in between. The CDR3 loop spans 16 amino acids. Here the CDR3 reads CASSPAQGDSNQPQHF. Here the CDR3 DNA reads TGCGCCAGCAGCCCAGCCCAAGGGGATAGCAATCAGCCCCAGCATTTT.

There are many counts of this clonotype. The CDR3 nucleotides are TGTGCCAGCAGCCACAGGGGCAGTGGCTACACCTTC. Protein: CASSHRGSGYTF. The rearrangement joins TRBV3-1 to TRBJ1-2; D is perhaps TRBD1 (6 bases). Germline V gene lookup returns CDR1 LGHDT and CDR2 YNNKEL (reference sequence). Between the trimmed V and J ends, which lost 3 bases and 7 bases, there was a span of 9 bases. CDR3 length: 12 amino acids.

Only a few counts were recorded for this clonotype. V is TRBV20-1 and J is TRBJ2-3; 12 nucleotides align to TRBD1. Losses at the gene ends were 5 bases for V and 5 bases for J; bases not matched to a gene: 5. Germline CDR1 and CDR2: DFQATT and SNEGSKA (reference sequence). CDR3 length: 14 residues. This CDR3 reads CSAGTGGPRDTQYF. For the CDR3, the DNA is TGCAGTGCTGGGACAGGGGGCCCTCGAGATACGCAGTATTTT.